This is a list of T cell receptor beta chains from one sample in a study of human T cells and chemical hapten exposure. TCRdb independently ran MiXCR on the RACE reads; one entry per CDR3 protein. The data show roughly 80,000 distinct CDR3 sequences, 12% to 15% seen once. The material was whole blood, obtained in connection with sensitization to the hapten diphenylcyclopropenone (DPC). The receptors originated from a woman between 50 and 59 years old with alopecia areata. Some clones in this sample may be carry-over from other donors' samples. The CDR3 runs from the conserved cysteine through the conserved F or W. Fields, in order: V gene, clone size, CDR3 protein. Clone sizes are given selectively: once, few, many, or a class where the clone is expanded.

TRBV29-1 few CSVALAGRYEQYF
TRBV7-8 few CASRPETEGTKVRTDTQYF
TRBV29-1 few CSVAQGPAYEQYF
TRBV10-3 few CAISEIGNEQFF
TRBV29-1 - CSVVFYSNEQFF
TRBV11-3 - CASSLDPASEQYF
TRBV24-1 - CATSDPRTGPNEQFF
TRBV12-3/TRBV12-4 - CASSLRGSGNSPLHF
TRBV29-1 few CSVVENTEAFF
TRBV12-3/TRBV12-4 many CASSLAAGGGQPQHF
TRBV20-1 few CSASPTPSYEQYF
TRBV2 - CASNQDGGGNIQYF
TRBV20-1 few CSARPSGSTDTQYF
TRBV11-2 many CASSLSRRAYEQYF
TRBV7-2 few CASSSTETGRKYEQYF
TRBV20-1 few CSAYRTDTQYF